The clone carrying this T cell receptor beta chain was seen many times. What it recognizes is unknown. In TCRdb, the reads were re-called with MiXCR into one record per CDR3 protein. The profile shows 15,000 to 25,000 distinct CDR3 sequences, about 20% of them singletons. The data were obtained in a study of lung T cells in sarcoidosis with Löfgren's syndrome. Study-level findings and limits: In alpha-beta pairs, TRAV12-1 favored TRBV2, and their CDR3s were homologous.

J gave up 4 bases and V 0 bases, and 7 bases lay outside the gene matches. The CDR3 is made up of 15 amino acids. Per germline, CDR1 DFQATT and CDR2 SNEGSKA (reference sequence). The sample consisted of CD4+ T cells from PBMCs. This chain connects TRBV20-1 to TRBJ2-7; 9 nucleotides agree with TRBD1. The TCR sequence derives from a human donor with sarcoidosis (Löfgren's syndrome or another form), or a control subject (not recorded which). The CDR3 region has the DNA TGCAGTGCTAGAGAACCTGGGACAGGGAAGTACGAGCAGTACTTC. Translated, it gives CSAREPGTGKYEQYF.